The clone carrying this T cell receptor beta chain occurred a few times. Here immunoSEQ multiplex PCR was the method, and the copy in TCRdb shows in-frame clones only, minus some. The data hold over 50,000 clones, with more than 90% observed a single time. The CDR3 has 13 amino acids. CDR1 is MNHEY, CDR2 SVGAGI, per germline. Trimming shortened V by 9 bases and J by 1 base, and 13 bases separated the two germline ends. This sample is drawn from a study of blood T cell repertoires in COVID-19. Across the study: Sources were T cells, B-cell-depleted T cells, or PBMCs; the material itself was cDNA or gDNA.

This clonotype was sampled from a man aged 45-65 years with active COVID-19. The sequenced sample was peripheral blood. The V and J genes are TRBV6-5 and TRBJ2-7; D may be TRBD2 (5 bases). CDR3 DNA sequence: TGTGCCAGTAAAACGGCGGGTTCCTACGAGCAGTACTTC. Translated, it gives CASKTAGSYEQYF.